This passage covers 23 T cell receptor beta chains from one sample sequenced in a study of cytomegalovirus exposure and HLA in healthy donors. Produced via immunoSEQ multiplex PCR; TCRdb's table is partial and in-frame only. This repertoire shows more than 150,000 clones, more than 80% found once; its top ten account for roughly 7%. The sequenced material came from PBMCs. These receptor sequences come from a man younger than 30 in good health and CMV-seropositive.

This clone was observed once. The V and J genes are TRBV7-9 and TRBJ2-1, with D possibly matching TRBD1 (6 bases). The CDR3 runs 15 residues. V lost 9 bases and J 2 bases, leaving 17 bases between the germline ends. The germline CDR1 and CDR2 sequences are SEHNR and FQNEAQ (reference sequence). The CDR3 DNA follows: TGTGCCAGTACCCTACCGGGACAAACCTACAATGAGCAGTTCTTC. It encodes CASTLPGQTYNEQFF.

V usage is TRBV30 and J usage is TRBJ2-2; D possibly corresponds to TRBD2 (5 bases). This CDR3 is 13 amino acids long. In germline, CDR1 is GTSNPN, CDR2 SVGIG (reference sequence). V was clipped by 1 base and J by 7 bases, with 10 bases between them. The CDR3 here is CAWSAQAGGELFF. The CDR3 DNA sequence: TGTGCCTGGAGTGCGCAGGCGGGCGGGGAGCTGTTTTTT.

This clone was detected only a few times. The CDR3, as DNA: TGCGCCAGCAGCATCGACAGGGCCCTTAATGAAAAACTGTTTTTT. Translation: CASSIDRALNEKLFF. This rearrangement joins TRBV5-1 to TRBJ1-4; 7 bases fit TRBD1. The CDR3 totals 15 residues. With V trimmed by 4 bases and J by 4 bases, 7 bases remained unmatched. From germline, CDR1 is SGHRS and CDR2 YFSETQ. The full variable domain, in which reference TRBV5-1 and TRBJ1-4 provide the parts outside the CDR3, is KAGVTQTPRYLIKTRGQQVTLSCSPISGHRSVSWYQQTPGQGLQFLFEYFSETQRNKGNFPGRFSGRQFSNSRSEMNVSTLELGDSALYLCASSIDRALNEKLFFGSGTQLSVL.

This chain uses TRBV27 with TRBJ2-1; TRBD2 agrees at 10 bases. V gave up 5 bases and J gave up 7 bases; unmatched junction bases: 11. The length of the CDR3 is 16 residues. Per germline, CDR1 MNHEY and CDR2 SMNVEV (reference sequence). CDR3 loop: CASSPPGLARWNEQFF. The DNA for the CDR3 is TGTGCCAGCAGTCCCCCGGGACTAGCGAGGTGGAATGAGCAGTTCTTC.

The table lists this clone with a few counts. CDR3 in amino acids: CASSRQVRSQYF. Written as DNA, the CDR3 is TGTGCCAGCAGCAGACAGGTCCGGTCCCAGTACTTC. J is TRBJ2-5 and V is TRBV7-9; D is perhaps TRBD1 (6 bases). Germline lookup yields CDR1 SEHNR and CDR2 FQNEAQ (reference sequence). V was trimmed by 5 bases and J by 9 bases, leaving 13 bases between them. This CDR3 contains 12 residues.

The chain combines TRBV5-5 with TRBJ2-1; the match to TRBD2 covers 10 bases. There are 15 residues in the CDR3. From germline, CDR1 is SGHKS and CDR2 YYEKEE (reference sequence). Trimming took 0 bases from V and 3 from J; bases not matched to a gene: 0. CDR3 residues: CASSLGLAGYNEQFF. CDR3 nucleotide sequence: TGTGCCAGCAGCTTGGGACTAGCGGGCTACAATGAGCAGTTCTTC.

V usage is TRBV29-1 and J usage is TRBJ1-2, with D perhaps TRBD1 (5 bases). In germline, CDR1 is SQVTM, CDR2 ANQGSEA. This CDR3 contains 15 residues. Deletions cut 3 bases from V and 0 bases from J, with 14 bases between. CDR3 amino acids: CSVESADRPNYGYTF. CDR3 nucleotides: TGCAGCGTTGAGTCCGCCGACAGACCTAACTATGGCTACACCTTC.

The rearrangement links TRBV5-1 to TRBJ2-7, with 8 nucleotides matching TRBD1. CDR1 is SGHRS and CDR2 is YFSETQ in the germline V gene. The CDR3 runs 15 residues. After removal of 5 bases from V and 3 bases from J, the junction contained 10 bases not matched to a gene. CDR3 loop: CASSFTDRVHYEQYF. The CDR3 DNA reads TGCGCCAGCAGTTTCACGGACAGGGTACACTACGAGCAGTACTTC.

This clone has only one observation. The chain is built from TRBV11-2 and TRBJ1-1; 8 bases align to TRBD1. V lost 5 bases, J lost 6 bases, and 5 bases stayed unmatched. This CDR3 has 13 amino acids. Looked up from germline, CDR1 is SGHAT and CDR2 is FQNNGV. CDR3 loop: CASSRQGAAEAFF. As DNA, the CDR3 is TGTGCCAGCAGCCGTCAGGGGGCCGCTGAAGCTTTCTTT. The full variable domain, completed using reference TRBV11-2 and TRBJ1-1, is EAGVAQSPRYKIIEKRQSVAFWCNPISGHATLYWYQQILGQGPKLLIQFQNNGVVDDSQLPKDRFSAERLKGVDSTLKIQPAKLEDSAVYLCASSRQGAAEAFFGQGTRLTVV.

This clone was observed once. Written as DNA, the CDR3 is TGCGCCAGCAGAAGGCCCGAGGCCGACGAGCAGTACTTC. As protein: CASRRPEADEQYF. This chain uses TRBV5-1 with TRBJ2-7; D ambiguous. This CDR3 is built from 13 residues. Germline CDR1 SGHRS, CDR2 YFSETQ. Between the trimmed V and J ends, which lost 5 bases and 5 bases, there was a span of 14 bases.

V gene TRBV7-9 combines with J gene TRBJ2-6, with TRBD1 as a possible D gene (7 bases). The V and J ends lost 1 base and 0 bases respectively, with 16 bases between them. CDR1 SEHNR and CDR2 FQNEAQ come from the germline V gene (reference sequence). The CDR3 is made up of 19 amino acids. The CDR3 DNA follows: TGTGCCAGCAGCTTAGGAAGGACAGGACTATTCTCTGGGGCCAACGTCCTGACTTTC. Amino acids: CASSLGRTGLFSGANVLTF.

The chain combines TRBV11-2 with TRBJ2-7, with 9 bases that match TRBD2. This CDR3 is 13 amino acids long. Germline V gene lookup returns CDR1 SGHAT and CDR2 FQNNGV. With V trimmed by 5 bases and J by 4 bases, 3 bases remained unmatched. The CDR3 loop is CASSPGLAYEQYF. The CDR3 nucleotides read TGTGCCAGCAGCCCCGGACTAGCGTACGAGCAGTACTTC.

The chain employs TRBV5-1 and TRBJ1-1; maybe TRBD1 (5 bases). The ends were cut back, 0 bases at V and 5 bases at J, with 14 bases in the middle. The germline gives CDR1 SGHRS, CDR2 YFSETQ. The CDR3 covers 15 residues. CDR3 sequence (DNA): TGCGCCAGCAGCTTGGGGGGCGGAATTAAAACTGAAGCTTTCTTT. As protein: CASSLGGGIKTEAFF.

The chain has TRBV6-6 and TRBJ2-2; TRBD1 is a possible D gene (6 bases). The CDR3 totals 16 residues. Looked up from germline, CDR1 is MNHNY and CDR2 is SVGAGI (reference sequence). Deletions cut 0 bases from V and 7 bases from J, with 15 bases between. CDR3 DNA sequence: TGTGCCAGCAGTTACTCAGCACAGGGAGAAGGCGGGGAGCTGTTTTTT. Translation gives CASSYSAQGEGGELFF.

V and J are TRBV14 and TRBJ1-2; 7 bases agree with TRBD1. V was pared by 6 bases and J by 0 bases, with 10 bases of the junction left unmatched. The CDR3 is made up of 16 amino acids. The germline gives CDR1 SGHDN, CDR2 FVKESK. CDR3 nucleotides: TGTGCCAGCAGTCAAAGGGGGCCCAACGCTAACTATGGCTACACCTTC. Its translation is CASSQRGPNANYGYTF.

The V and J genes are TRBV30 and TRBJ2-5; the D gene is possibly TRBD2 (5 bases). Looked up from germline, CDR1 is GTSNPN and CDR2 is SVGIG (reference sequence). Trimming left V 3 bases short and J 5 bases short, with 13 bases between. The CDR3 spans 13 residues. The CDR3 loop reads CAWRVGPGETQYF. The CDR3 DNA sequence: TGTGCCTGGAGAGTTGGACCGGGGGAGACCCAGTACTTC. Drawing the rest from reference TRBV30 and TRBJ2-5, the complete variable domain is SQTIHQWPATLVQPVGSPLSLECTVEGTSNPNLYWYRQAAGRGLQLLFYSVGIGQISSEVPQNLSASRPQDRQFILSSKKLLLSDSGFYLCAWRVGPGETQYFGPGTRLLVL.

The rearrangement links TRBV27 to TRBJ2-1; TRBD2 matches at 8 bases. The germline gives CDR1 MNHEY, CDR2 SMNVEV (reference sequence). Trimming removed 2 bases from V and 7 bases from J; junction bases left unmatched: 13. CDR3 size: 17 residues. CDR3 DNA: TGTGCCAGCAGTTTAGGGCGGGGCGGGAGGATACTTAATGAGCAGTTCTTC. This translates into CASSLGRGGRILNEQFF.

V usage is TRBV4-2 and J usage is TRBJ2-1; 8 bases match TRBD2. The CDR3 sequence is 16 residues long. The germline V gene encodes CDR1 LGHNA and CDR2 YNFKEQ. V dropped 0 bases and J dropped 9; count of bases not matched to a gene: 10. CDR3 DNA sequence: TGTGCCAGCAGCCAAGAGGTCGGTAGCGGGATGGGTGAGCAGTTCTTC. This codes for CASSQEVGSGMGEQFF.

The V call is TRBV15, the J call TRBJ2-3; D is perhaps TRBD1 (5 bases). The CDR3 has 13 amino acids. The germline CDR1 and CDR2 sequences are LNHNV and YYDKDF (reference sequence). Deletions cut 7 bases from V and 0 bases from J, with 8 bases between. This CDR3 reads CATTGLSTDTQYF. CDR3 in DNA: TGTGCCACCACAGGGTTGAGCACAGATACGCAGTATTTT.

This clone was recorded once. The V gene is TRBV9, the J gene TRBJ2-2; 8 bases agree with TRBD2. The CDR3 contains 15 residues. Germline-derived CDR1 and CDR2 are SGDLS and YYNGEE. V dropped 5 bases and J dropped 4; count of bases not matched to a gene: 7. Here the CDR3 DNA reads TGTGCCAGCAGTGAACTAGCGGAGGCCACCGGGGAGCTGTTTTTT. Protein: CASSELAEATGELFF.

The V call is TRBV7-2, the J call TRBJ2-7; D remains unclear. Trimming cost V 4 bases and J 2 bases, with 6 bases left between them. The germline V gene has CDR1 SGHTA and CDR2 FQGNSA. This CDR3 spans 12 amino acids. As DNA, the CDR3 is TGTGCCAGCAGCTCAGGCCCCTACGAGCAGTACTTC. Protein product: CASSSGPYEQYF.

This clone was detected only a few times. This sequence joins TRBV5-4 and TRBJ1-2; TRBD1 matches at 9 bases. V lost 4 bases, J lost 8 bases, and 6 bases stayed unmatched. Germline V gives CDR1 SGHNT, CDR2 YYREEE (reference sequence). The CDR3 is 13 residues long. For the CDR3, the DNA is TGTGCCAGCAGCATTACAGGGGGCGGGGGCTACACCTTC. It is translated as CASSITGGGGYTF.

This clone was counted once. The V call is TRBV5-6, the J call TRBJ2-1, with 14 bases matching TRBD2. CDR1 and CDR2 (germline): SGHDT, YYEEEE. The CDR3 is 19 residues long. After removal of 3 bases from V and 2 bases from J, the junction contained 10 bases not matched to a gene. CDR3 in DNA: TGTGCCAGCAGCTCGGAGACTAGCGGGAGGGCCGGGGCCTACAATGAGCAGTTCTTC. Its translation: CASSSETSGRAGAYNEQFF.